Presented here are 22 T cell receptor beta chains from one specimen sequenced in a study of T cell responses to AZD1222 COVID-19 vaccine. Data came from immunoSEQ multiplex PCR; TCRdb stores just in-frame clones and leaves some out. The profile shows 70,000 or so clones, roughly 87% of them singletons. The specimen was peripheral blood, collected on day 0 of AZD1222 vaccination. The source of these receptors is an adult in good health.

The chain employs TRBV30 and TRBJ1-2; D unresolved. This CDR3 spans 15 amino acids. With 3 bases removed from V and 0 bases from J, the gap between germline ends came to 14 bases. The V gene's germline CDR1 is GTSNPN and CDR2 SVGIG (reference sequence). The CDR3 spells CAWSSISSPNYGYTF. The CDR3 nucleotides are TGTGCCTGGAGCTCGATTTCGAGTCCTAACTATGGCTACACCTTC.

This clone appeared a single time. The chain's CDR3 is CASSSGTGERGELFF. CDR3 bases: TGTGCCAGCAGCTCCGGGACAGGGGAAAGAGGGGAGCTGTTTTTT. The rearrangement links TRBV11-2 to TRBJ2-2, with 10 bases matching TRBD1. Germline V gene data show CDR1 as SGHAT and CDR2 as FQNNGV. J lost 8 bases, V lost 4 bases, and 7 bases had no gene match. This CDR3 spans 15 amino acids.

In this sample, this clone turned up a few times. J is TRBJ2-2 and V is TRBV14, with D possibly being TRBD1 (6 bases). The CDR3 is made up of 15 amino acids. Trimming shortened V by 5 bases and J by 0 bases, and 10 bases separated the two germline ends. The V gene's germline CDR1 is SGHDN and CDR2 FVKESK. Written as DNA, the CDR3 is TGTGCCAGCAGCGGACAGAATACGAACACCGGGGAGCTGTTTTTT. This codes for CASSGQNTNTGELFF.

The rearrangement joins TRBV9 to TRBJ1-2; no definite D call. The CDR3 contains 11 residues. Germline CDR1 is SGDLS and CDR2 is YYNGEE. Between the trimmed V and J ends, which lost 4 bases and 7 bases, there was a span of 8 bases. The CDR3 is CASSSSSGYTF. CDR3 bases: TGTGCCAGCAGCTCGAGCAGTGGCTACACCTTC.

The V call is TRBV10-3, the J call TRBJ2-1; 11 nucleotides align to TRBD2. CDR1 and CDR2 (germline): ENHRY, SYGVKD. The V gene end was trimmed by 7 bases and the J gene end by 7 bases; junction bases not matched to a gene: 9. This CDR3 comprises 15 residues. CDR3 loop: CAITLAGGPLNEQFF. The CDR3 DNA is TGTGCCATCACCCTAGCGGGGGGACCCCTAAATGAGCAGTTCTTC.

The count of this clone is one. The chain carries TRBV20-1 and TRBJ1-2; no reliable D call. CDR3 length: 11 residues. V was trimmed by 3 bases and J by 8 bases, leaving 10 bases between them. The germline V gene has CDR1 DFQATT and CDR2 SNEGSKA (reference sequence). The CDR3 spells CSASLAGGYTF. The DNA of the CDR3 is TGCAGTGCTAGTCTCGCGGGCGGCTACACCTTC.

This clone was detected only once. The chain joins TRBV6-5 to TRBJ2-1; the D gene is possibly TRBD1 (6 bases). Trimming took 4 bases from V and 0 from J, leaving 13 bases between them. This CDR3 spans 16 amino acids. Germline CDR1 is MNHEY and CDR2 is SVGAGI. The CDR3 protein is CASSSDRSSSYNEQFF. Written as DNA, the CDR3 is TGTGCCAGCAGTTCCGACAGGTCCAGCTCCTACAATGAGCAGTTCTTC.

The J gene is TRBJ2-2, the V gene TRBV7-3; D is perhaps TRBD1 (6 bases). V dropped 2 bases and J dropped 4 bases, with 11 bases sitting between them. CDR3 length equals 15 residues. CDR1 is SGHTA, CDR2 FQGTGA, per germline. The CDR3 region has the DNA TGTGCCAGCAGCTTACTCACAGGGTTCACCGGGGAGCTGTTTTTT. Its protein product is CASSLLTGFTGELFF.

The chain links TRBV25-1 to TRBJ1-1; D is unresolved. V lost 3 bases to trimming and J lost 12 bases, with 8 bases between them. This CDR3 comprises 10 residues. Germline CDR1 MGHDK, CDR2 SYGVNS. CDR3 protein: CASSDLGTFF. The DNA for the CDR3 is TGTGCCAGCAGTGACTTAGGGACTTTCTTT.

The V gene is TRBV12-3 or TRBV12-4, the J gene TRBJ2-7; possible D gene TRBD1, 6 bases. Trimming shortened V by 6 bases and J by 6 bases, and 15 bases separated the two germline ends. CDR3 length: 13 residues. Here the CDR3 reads CASRLTVGAEQYF. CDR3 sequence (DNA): TGTGCCAGCAGACTTACAGTGGGGGCCGAGCAGTACTTC.

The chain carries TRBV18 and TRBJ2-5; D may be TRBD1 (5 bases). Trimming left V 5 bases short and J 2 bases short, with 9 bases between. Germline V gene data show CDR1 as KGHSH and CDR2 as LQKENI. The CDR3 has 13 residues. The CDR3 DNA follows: TGTGCCAGCTCATCCGACAGACAAGAGACCCAGTACTTC. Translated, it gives CASSSDRQETQYF.

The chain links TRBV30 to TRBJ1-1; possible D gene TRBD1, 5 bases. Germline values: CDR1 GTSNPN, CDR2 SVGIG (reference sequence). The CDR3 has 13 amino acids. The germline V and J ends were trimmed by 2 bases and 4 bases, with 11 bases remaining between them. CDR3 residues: CAWSSGWGTEAFF. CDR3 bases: TGTGCCTGGAGTTCAGGGTGGGGCACTGAAGCTTTCTTT.

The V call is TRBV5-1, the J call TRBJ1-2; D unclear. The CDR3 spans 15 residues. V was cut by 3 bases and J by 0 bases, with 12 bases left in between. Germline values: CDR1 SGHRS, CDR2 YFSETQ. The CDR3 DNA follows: TGCGCCAGCAGCTCGCGGACGGAAGCTAACTATGGCTACACCTTC. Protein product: CASSSRTEANYGYTF.

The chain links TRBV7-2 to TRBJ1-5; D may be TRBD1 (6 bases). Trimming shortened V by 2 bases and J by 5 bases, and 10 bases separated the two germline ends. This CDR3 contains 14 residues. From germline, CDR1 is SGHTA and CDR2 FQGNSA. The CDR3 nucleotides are TGTGCCAGCAGCTTATCCAGGGGTGATCAGCCCCAGCATTTT. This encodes CASSLSRGDQPQHF.

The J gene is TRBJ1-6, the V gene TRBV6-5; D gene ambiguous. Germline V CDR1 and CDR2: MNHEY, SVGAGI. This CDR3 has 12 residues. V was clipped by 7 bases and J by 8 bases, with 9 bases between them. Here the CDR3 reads CASIGIYSPLHF. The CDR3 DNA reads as TGTGCCAGCATCGGAATTTATTCACCCCTCCACTTT.

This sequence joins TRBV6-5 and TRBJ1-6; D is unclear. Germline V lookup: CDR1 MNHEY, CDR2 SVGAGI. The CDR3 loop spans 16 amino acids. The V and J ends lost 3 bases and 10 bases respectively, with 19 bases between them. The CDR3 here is CASSYGENSGSSPLHF. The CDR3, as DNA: TGTGCCAGCAGTTATGGCGAAAATTCCGGAAGCTCACCCCTCCACTTT.

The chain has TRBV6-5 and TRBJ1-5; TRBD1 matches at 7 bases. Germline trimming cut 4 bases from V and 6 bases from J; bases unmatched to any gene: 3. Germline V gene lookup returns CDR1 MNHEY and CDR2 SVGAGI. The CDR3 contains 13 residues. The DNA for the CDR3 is TGTGCCAGCAGTTCAGGGGGAGGTCAGCCCCAGCATTTT. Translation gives CASSSGGGQPQHF.

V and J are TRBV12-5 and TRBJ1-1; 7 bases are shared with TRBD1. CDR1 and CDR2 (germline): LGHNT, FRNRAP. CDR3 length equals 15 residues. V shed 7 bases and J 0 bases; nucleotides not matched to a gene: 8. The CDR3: CASAPDRALNTEAFF. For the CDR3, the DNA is TGTGCTAGTGCCCCCGACAGGGCCCTGAACACTGAAGCTTTCTTT.

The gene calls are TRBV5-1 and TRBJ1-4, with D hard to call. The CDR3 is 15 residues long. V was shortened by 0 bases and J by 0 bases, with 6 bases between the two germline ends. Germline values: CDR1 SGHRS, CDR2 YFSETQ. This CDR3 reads CASSLGQTTNEKLFF. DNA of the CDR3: TGCGCCAGCAGCTTGGGCCAGACAACTAATGAAAAACTGTTTTTT. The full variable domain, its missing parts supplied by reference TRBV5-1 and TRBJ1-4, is KAGVTQTPRYLIKTRGQQVTLSCSPISGHRSVSWYQQTPGQGLQFLFEYFSETQRNKGNFPGRFSGRQFSNSRSEMNVSTLELGDSALYLCASSLGQTTNEKLFFGSGTQLSVL.

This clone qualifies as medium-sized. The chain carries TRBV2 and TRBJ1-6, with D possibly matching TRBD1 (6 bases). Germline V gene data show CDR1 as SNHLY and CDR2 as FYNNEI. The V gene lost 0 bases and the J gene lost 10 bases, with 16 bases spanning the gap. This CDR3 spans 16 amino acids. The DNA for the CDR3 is TGTGCCAGCAGTGAAGCGTGGGGGGGCTCTGACTCACCCCTCCACTTT. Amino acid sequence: CASSEAWGGSDSPLHF. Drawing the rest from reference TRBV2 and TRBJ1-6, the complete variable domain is EPEVTQTPSHQVTQMGQEVILRCVPISNHLYFYWYRQILGQKVEFLVSFYNNEISEKSEIFDDQFSVERPDGSNFTLKIRSTKLEDSAMYFCASSEAWGGSDSPLHFGNGTRLTVT.

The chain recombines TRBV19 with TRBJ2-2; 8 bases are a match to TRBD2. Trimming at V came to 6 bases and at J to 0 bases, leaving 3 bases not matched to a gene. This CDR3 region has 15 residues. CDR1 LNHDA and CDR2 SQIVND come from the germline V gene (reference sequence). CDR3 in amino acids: CASSYSGANTGELFF. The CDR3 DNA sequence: TGTGCCAGTAGCTATAGCGGGGCGAACACCGGGGAGCTGTTTTTT.

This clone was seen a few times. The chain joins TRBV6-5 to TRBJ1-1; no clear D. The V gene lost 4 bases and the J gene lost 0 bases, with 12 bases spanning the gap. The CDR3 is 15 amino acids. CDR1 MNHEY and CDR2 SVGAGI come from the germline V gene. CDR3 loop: CASSSRLIMNTEAFF. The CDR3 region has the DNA TGTGCCAGCAGTTCGAGACTGATCATGAACACTGAAGCTTTCTTT.